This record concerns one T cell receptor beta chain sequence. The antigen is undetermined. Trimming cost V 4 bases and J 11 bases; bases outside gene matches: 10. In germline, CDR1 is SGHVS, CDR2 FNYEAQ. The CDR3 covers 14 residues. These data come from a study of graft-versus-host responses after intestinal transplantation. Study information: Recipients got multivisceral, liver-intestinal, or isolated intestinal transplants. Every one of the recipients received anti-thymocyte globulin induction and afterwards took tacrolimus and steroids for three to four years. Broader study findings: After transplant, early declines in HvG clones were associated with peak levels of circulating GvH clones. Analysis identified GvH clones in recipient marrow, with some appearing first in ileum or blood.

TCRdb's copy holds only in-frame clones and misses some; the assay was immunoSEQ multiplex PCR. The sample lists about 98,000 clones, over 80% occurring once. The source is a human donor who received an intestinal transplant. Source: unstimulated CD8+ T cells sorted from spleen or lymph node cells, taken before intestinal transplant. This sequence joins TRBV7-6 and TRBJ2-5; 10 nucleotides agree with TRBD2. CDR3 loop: CASSSSGGQGEQYF. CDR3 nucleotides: TGTGCCAGCAGCTCTAGCGGGGGCCAGGGGGAGCAGTACTTC.